The 7 T cell receptor beta chains presented below share a single source sample, sequenced in a study of neurological immune-mediated disorders. From the 5' RACE reads, TCRdb called clonotypes with MiXCR, one entry per CDR3 protein. The data show 80,000 to 100,000 distinct CDR3 sequences, 3% to 4.5% seen once. The sample taken for sequencing was PBMCs. These receptors were obtained from a woman in her forties or fifties with multiple sclerosis.

This clonotype showed up many times. The chain employs TRBV6-1 and TRBJ2-3, with 10 nucleotides matching TRBD2. The V and J ends lost 4 bases and 6 bases, in that order; junction bases with no gene match: 7. CDR1 MNHNS and CDR2 SASEGT come from the germline V gene. The CDR3 covers 15 residues. The CDR3 is CASSGSGGAYDTQYF. The CDR3 region has the DNA TGTGCCAGCAGTGGGAGCGGGGGGGCTTATGATACGCAGTATTTT.

A note on this clonotype: Just one base apart from a much larger clone, this may be a read error. The chain carries TRBV5-6 and TRBJ2-3; D unclear. Germline loops: CDR1 SGHDT, CDR2 YYEEEE. The CDR3 totals 12 residues. The CDR3 loop is CDSSLVLDTQYF. The CDR3 DNA reads TGTGACAGCAGCTTGGTGTTGGATACGCAGTATTTT.

This clonotype has a count of ten or more. The J gene is TRBJ2-7, the V gene TRBV5-5; D not resolved. The V gene lost 5 bases and the J gene lost 3 bases, with 9 bases spanning the gap. This CDR3 is built from 12 residues. The germline CDR1 and CDR2 sequences are SGHKS and YYEKEE (reference sequence). CDR3 nucleotides: TGTGCCAGCAGTTCTCAGTACTACGAGCAGTACTTC. Amino acids: CASSSQYYEQYF.

The sample holds many counts of this clonotype. A much larger clone sits a single nucleotide away, making a read error possible. The rearrangement joins TRBV20-1 to TRBJ2-4; tentatively, D is TRBD1 or TRBD2 (5 bases each). The CDR3 covers 12 residues. Germline V gene lookup returns CDR1 DFQATT and CDR2 SNEGSKA (reference sequence). CDR3 coding DNA: TGCAGTGCTATCGGGGCCAAAAAAATTCAGTACTTC. Translating gives CSAIGAKKIQYF.

This clonotype was recorded at least ten times. This chain links TRBV5-6 with TRBJ2-3, with 8 bases matching TRBD1. Unmatched junction bases numbered 5, after V lost 6 bases and J lost 2 bases. From germline, CDR1 is SGHDT and CDR2 YYEEEE. CDR3 length equals 14 residues. The CDR3 loop reads CASTTTGDTDTQYF. Written as DNA, the CDR3 is TGTGCCAGCACCACGACAGGGGACACAGATACGCAGTATTTT.

This clonotype was picked up many times. The chain links TRBV3-1 to TRBJ1-2; D gene uncertain. The V end lost 4 bases, the J end lost 7 bases, and 16 bases lay between the germline ends. The CDR3 has 14 residues. CDR1 is LGHDT, CDR2 YNNKEL, per germline (reference sequence). DNA for the CDR3: TGTGCCAGCAGCCCCGGCGAAATACTAGGTGGCTACACCTTC. This encodes CASSPGEILGGYTF.

In this sample, this clonotype turned up many times. The rearrangement joins TRBV7-2 to TRBJ2-2; D not certain. CDR1 is SGHTA, CDR2 FQGNSA, per germline. This CDR3 is built from 14 residues. V shed 1 base and J shed 8 bases, with 11 bases lying between them. CDR3 nucleotides: TGTGCCAGCAGCTTAGAGGCCCTGATTGGGGAGCTGTTTTTT. Translation gives CASSLEALIGELFF.